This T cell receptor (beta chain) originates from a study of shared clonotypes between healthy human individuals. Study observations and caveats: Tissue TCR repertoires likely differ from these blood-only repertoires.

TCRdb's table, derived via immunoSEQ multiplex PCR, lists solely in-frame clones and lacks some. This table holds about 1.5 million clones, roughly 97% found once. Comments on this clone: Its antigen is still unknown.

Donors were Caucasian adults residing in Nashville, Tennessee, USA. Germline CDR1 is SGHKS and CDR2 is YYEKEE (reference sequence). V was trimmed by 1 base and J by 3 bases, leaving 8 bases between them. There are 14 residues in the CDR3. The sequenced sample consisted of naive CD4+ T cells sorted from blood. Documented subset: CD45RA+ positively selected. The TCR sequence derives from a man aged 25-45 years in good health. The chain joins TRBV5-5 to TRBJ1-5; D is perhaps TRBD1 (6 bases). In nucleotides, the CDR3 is TGTGCCAGCAGCTTGTACAGGGACAATCAGCCCCAGCATTTT. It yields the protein CASSLYRDNQPQHF.